The 24 T cell receptor beta chains presented below share a single source sample, sequenced in a study of blood T cell repertoires in COVID-19. Profiling relied on immunoSEQ multiplex PCR, and the TCRdb table lists in-frame clones only, not all of them. The sample carries roughly 220,000 clones, around four fifths recorded once. Sequenced: peripheral blood. These receptors came from a man aged 30-40 years with active or convalescent COVID-19.

A remark on this clone: Additional DNA sequences in this sample encode the identical CDR3. The chain uses TRBV5-1 and TRBJ2-1; 12 bases agree with TRBD2. Germline CDR1 is SGHRS and CDR2 is YFSETQ. V was clipped by 3 bases and J by 4 bases; unmatched bases: 2. The CDR3 is made up of 15 amino acids. CDR3 bases: TGCGCCAGCAGCTCCGGGACTAGCGGGTACAATGAGCAGTTCTTC. Translating it yields CASSSGTSGYNEQFF.

The CDR3 sequence: CASSLPPSNQPQHF. The CDR3 DNA is TGTGCCAGCAGCCTTCCCCCCAGCAATCAGCCCCAGCATTTT. The chain couples TRBV28 to TRBJ1-5; D gene ambiguous. From germline, CDR1 is MDHEN and CDR2 SYDVKM. The CDR3 runs to 14 residues. Trimming left V 6 bases short and J 1 base short, with 10 bases between.

The CDR3 sequence is CASSTWGTGYEQYF. The CDR3 DNA reads TGTGCCAGTAGTACCTGGGGGACAGGATACGAGCAGTACTTC. The J gene is TRBJ2-7, the V gene TRBV19; 8 bases match TRBD1. The CDR3 loop spans 14 amino acids. Trimming removed 4 bases from V and 4 bases from J; junction bases left unmatched: 6. CDR1 is LNHDA, CDR2 SQIVND, per germline (reference sequence).

The sample holds a few counts of this clone. J is TRBJ1-1 and V is TRBV4-2, with 7 bases identical to TRBD1. The CDR3 is made up of 15 amino acids. Germline V CDR1 and CDR2: LGHNA, YNFKEQ. V shed 0 bases and J 5 bases; nucleotides not matched to a gene: 6. The CDR3 DNA reads as TGTGCCAGCAGCCAAGATCACAGGGGAATGACTGAAGCTTTCTTT. Its protein product is CASSQDHRGMTEAFF.

J is TRBJ2-7 and V is TRBV2; possible D gene TRBD1, 6 bases. The CDR3 consists of 13 residues. V was trimmed by 6 bases and J by 4 bases, leaving 13 bases between them. From germline, CDR1 is SNHLY and CDR2 FYNNEI. The CDR3 DNA reads TGTGCCAGCAGGGACAGCGTACGATACGAGCAGTACTTC. It encodes CASRDSVRYEQYF.

This clone has just one count. The V and J genes are TRBV7-2 and TRBJ2-3; possibly TRBD2 for D (6 bases). This CDR3 spans 15 amino acids. V lost 1 base and J 10 bases, leaving 18 bases between the germline ends. CDR1 and CDR2 (germline): SGHTA, FQGNSA. CDR3 bases: TGTGCCAGCAGCTTAGTCGATTCTGGCGGGATTCCGCAGTATTTT. Encoded protein: CASSLVDSGGIPQYF.

The CDR3 spells CASSPGTRQTYNEQFF. CDR3 sequence (DNA): TGTGCCAGCAGCCCGGGGACTAGACAAACCTACAATGAGCAGTTCTTC. This chain uses TRBV6-6 with TRBJ2-1, with 8 bases that match TRBD2. CDR3 length: 16 residues. Germline values: CDR1 MNHNY, CDR2 SVGAGI (reference sequence). V dropped 6 bases and J dropped 2; count of bases not matched to a gene: 9.

The V and J genes are TRBV5-1 and TRBJ2-3; the match to TRBD1 covers 12 bases. Germline assignment: CDR1 SGHRS and CDR2 YFSETQ. The CDR3 has 15 residues. With 8 bases clipped from V and 6 bases from J, the junction kept 10 bases outside the gene matches. CDR3 region: CASCFRGQGADTQYF. The CDR3 DNA is TGCGCCAGTTGCTTCAGGGGACAGGGGGCGGATACGCAGTATTTT.

V usage is TRBV19 and J usage is TRBJ2-7; a weak D match, TRBD1 (6 bases). The germline V gene encodes CDR1 LNHDA and CDR2 SQIVND (reference sequence). Trimming removed 1 base from V and 4 bases from J, with 14 bases in between. The CDR3 has 15 amino acids. CDR3: CASSIAQGLVYEQYF. The CDR3 DNA follows: TGTGCCAGTAGTATAGCCCAGGGGCTCGTATACGAGCAGTACTTC.

This clone was seen a single time. This chain uses TRBV28 with TRBJ2-5; perhaps TRBD2 as D (5 bases). V lost 8 bases to trimming and J lost 4 bases, with 8 bases between them. CDR3 length equals 11 residues. Germline V gene sequence: CDR1 MDHEN, CDR2 SYDVKM. DNA of the CDR3: TGTGCCAGCGAGGGAGTAGAGACCCAGTACTTC. It is translated as CASEGVETQYF.

The chain combines TRBV9 with TRBJ2-7; D may be TRBD2 (6 bases). Between the trimmed V and J ends, which lost 0 bases and 2 bases, there was a span of 9 bases. The CDR3 extends over 14 amino acids. The germline CDR1 and CDR2 sequences are SGDLS and YYNGEE. CDR3 DNA: TGTGCCAGCAGCGTAGCTCCGGGGGCCTACGAGCAGTACTTC. It is translated as CASSVAPGAYEQYF. The whole variable domain, filled in from reference TRBV9 and TRBJ2-7, reads DSGVTQTPKHLITATGQRVTLRCSPRSGDLSVYWYQQSLDQGLQFLIQYYNGEERAKGNILERFSAQQFPDLHSELNLSSLELGDSALYFCASSVAPGAYEQYFGPGTRLTVT.

The V gene is TRBV7-2, the J gene TRBJ2-3; 13 nucleotides line up with TRBD2. The CDR3 has 16 amino acids. Germline V CDR1 and CDR2: SGHTA, FQGNSA. The ends lost 5 bases at V and 1 base at J; junction bases unmatched: 3. The CDR3 nucleotides read TGTGCCAGCAGCACCGGGACTAGCGGGGGCACAGATACGCAGTATTTT. Its translation: CASSTGTSGGTDTQYF.

The rearrangement joins TRBV19 to TRBJ1-6, with unresolved D. V lost 4 bases to trimming and J lost 1 base, with 5 bases between them. CDR1 LNHDA and CDR2 SQIVND come from the germline V gene (reference sequence). The CDR3 is made up of 14 amino acids. Here the CDR3 reads CASSTLSYNSPLHF. The CDR3 DNA sequence: TGTGCCAGTAGTACTCTTTCCTATAATTCACCCCTCCACTTT.

The chain is built from TRBV27 and TRBJ1-6; 7 nucleotides match TRBD1. The germline gives CDR1 MNHEY, CDR2 SMNVEV (reference sequence). V was clipped by 3 bases and J by 0 bases; unmatched bases: 2. The CDR3 runs to 16 residues. In nucleotides, the CDR3 is TGTGCCAGCAGTTTGGACAGGAGCTCCTATAATTCACCCCTCCACTTT. This encodes CASSLDRSSYNSPLHF.

The rearrangement joins TRBV4-1 to TRBJ1-6; 7 nucleotides agree with TRBD1. Germline assignment: CDR1 MGHRA and CDR2 YSYEKL. CDR3 length equals 16 residues. J was trimmed by 7 bases and V by 4 bases; bases with no gene match: 10. The CDR3 DNA reads TGCGCCAGCAGCCTAAAACAGGGGACGGGGAATTCACCCCTCCACTTT. It translates to CASSLKQGTGNSPLHF.

This clone was picked up a small number of times. The gene calls are TRBV7-2 and TRBJ1-4; D not certain. V shed 4 bases and J shed 8 bases, with 17 bases lying between them. Looked up from germline, CDR1 is SGHTA and CDR2 is FQGNSA. The CDR3 is made up of 15 amino acids. The CDR3 nucleotides read TGTGCCAGCAGCTCCCAATCGGGGATTCGGGAAAAACTGTTTTTT. Amino acids: CASSSQSGIREKLFF.

This chain joins TRBV20-1 and TRBJ1-6; D may be TRBD1 (6 bases). The CDR3 runs to 10 residues. From germline, CDR1 is DFQATT and CDR2 SNEGSKA (reference sequence). The CDR3 DNA reads TGCGGTACAGGGAATTCACCCCTCCACTTT. Residues: CGTGNSPLHF.

The rearrangement uses TRBV11-2 and TRBJ1-4, with a possible D match to TRBD1 (6 bases). The CDR3 is 15 residues long. The V end lost 5 bases, the J end lost 0 bases, and 10 bases lay between the germline ends. Germline CDR1 SGHAT, CDR2 FQNNGV. This CDR3 is CASSPSGATNEKLFF. The CDR3, as DNA: TGTGCCAGCAGCCCTTCAGGGGCAACTAATGAAAAACTGTTTTTT.

This chain connects TRBV3-1 (or the pseudogene TRBV3-2) to TRBJ2-7, with TRBD2 matching over 9 bases. This CDR3 spans 15 amino acids. The V gene's germline CDR1 is LGHDT and CDR2 YNNKEL (reference sequence). The V and J ends lost 0 bases and 3 bases, in that order; junction bases with no gene match: 3. The CDR3 DNA reads as TGTGCCAGCAGCCAAGAGGGTAGCGGGAGCTACGAGCAGTACTTC. The encoded protein is CASSQEGSGSYEQYF.

The CDR3 loop reads CASSSTRLAGGYEQYF. The CDR3 DNA reads TGTGCCAGCAGCTCTACTCGACTAGCGGGGGGCTACGAGCAGTACTTC. The chain is built from TRBV7-8 and TRBJ2-7; 13 nucleotides agree with TRBD2. Germline V CDR1 and CDR2: SGHVS, FQNEAQ. Unmatched junction bases numbered 6, after V lost 4 bases and J lost 3 bases. This CDR3 has 16 amino acids.

V gene TRBV5-1 combines with J gene TRBJ1-1; no definite D call. V dropped 3 bases and J dropped 0 bases, with 15 bases sitting between them. The CDR3 has 16 residues. Looked up from germline, CDR1 is SGHRS and CDR2 is YFSETQ. CDR3 sequence reads: CASSSSGGTMNTEAFF. The CDR3 DNA reads TGCGCCAGCAGCTCCTCTGGAGGTACTATGAACACTGAAGCTTTCTTT.

The chain combines TRBV29-1 with TRBJ2-7; 12 nucleotides agree with TRBD2. The V gene end was trimmed by 5 bases and the J gene end by 2 bases; junction bases not matched to a gene: 4. Germline CDR1 is SQVTM and CDR2 is ANQGSEA. The CDR3 covers 14 residues. In DNA form, the CDR3 reads TGCAGCGTTCTGACTAGCGGGAGTCCCTACGAGCAGTACTTC. Its protein is CSVLTSGSPYEQYF.

The CDR3 region has the DNA TGTGCCAGCAGTCCCCTCGGGACAGGGGGCAAGACCTACGAGCAGTACTTC. As protein: CASSPLGTGGKTYEQYF. The J gene is TRBJ2-7, the V gene TRBV6-2 or TRBV6-3; 12 positions agree with TRBD1. The CDR3 loop spans 17 amino acids. Unmatched junction bases numbered 10, after V lost 5 bases and J lost 2 bases. Germline V gene lookup returns CDR1 MNHEY and CDR2 SVGEGT.

Only a few counts were recorded for this clone. The chain has TRBV4-1 and TRBJ2-3; D remains ambiguous. Germline CDR1 reads MGHRA; CDR2 reads YSYEKL. The ends were cut back, 1 base at V and 11 bases at J, with 10 bases in the middle. The CDR3 has 12 amino acids. Here the CDR3 DNA reads TGCGCCAGCAGCCAAGGGGCCTTGTGGCAGTATTTT. Translated, it gives CASSQGALWQYF.